A single sample is the source of the 18 T cell receptor beta chains below, sequenced in a study of T-cell memory formation after mild COVID-19 (dated by TCRdb to the early 2020s). The library came from 5' RACE. TCRdb records Illumina NovaSeq 6000 as the sequencer. TCRdb ran its own pipeline on the public reads, namely fastp trimming at Q25 and MiXCR clone calling, and kept in-frame beta chains. A single entry per CDR3 protein holds the most common genes and DNA from its merged rows. The sample profile shows around 250,000 distinct CDR3 sequences; around 10% of them were found once. The biggest ten clones account for 22% of the sample. The material sequenced was PBMCs or a T cell subset sorted from them (not recorded which). All receptors come from a man between 18 and 29 years old who had mild COVID-19 (a few samples of this study predate the infection). The sample titles of this study are shuffled in the database, so cell type and time point are left out; the donor was told from shared clones.

The genes are TRBV20-1 and TRBJ1-2; 8 bases map to TRBD1. From germline, CDR1 is DFQATT and CDR2 SNEGSKA (reference sequence). The CDR3 length is 14 residues. J was trimmed by 4 bases and V by 3 bases; bases with no gene match: 7. CDR3 loop: CSARGQGATYGYTF. The CDR3 bases are TGCAGTGCTAGGGGGCAGGGGGCCACCTATGGCTACACCTTC.

The J gene is TRBJ1-5, the V gene TRBV12-3 or TRBV12-4; D is possibly TRBD1 (6 bases). The CDR3 has 14 residues. The V gene lost 4 bases and the J gene lost 5 bases, with 12 bases spanning the gap. The CDR3: CASSSQGDDQPQHF. The CDR3 nucleotides are TGTGCCAGCAGTTCACAGGGAGACGATCAGCCCCAGCATTTT.

The table lists this clonotype with many counts. The chain links TRBV7-2 to TRBJ2-7; 9 positions agree with TRBD2. Germline lookup yields CDR1 SGHTA and CDR2 FQGNSA. J was trimmed by 5 bases and V by 2 bases; bases with no gene match: 10. The CDR3 consists of 16 residues. The CDR3 region is CASSLSLAGPADEQYF. CDR3 nucleotide sequence: TGTGCCAGCAGCTTAAGTCTAGCGGGGCCAGCAGACGAGCAGTACTTC.

There are many counts of this clonotype. The CDR3: CAWSVLAGSYEQYF. The CDR3 nucleotides read TGTGCCTGGAGTGTCTTAGCGGGTTCCTACGAGCAGTACTTC. The J gene is TRBJ2-7, the V gene TRBV30; 7 bases line up with TRBD2. The germline V gene encodes CDR1 GTSNPN and CDR2 SVGIG (reference sequence). CDR3 size: 14 residues. The trim removed 0 bases at V and 1 base at J, leaving 3 bases unmatched.

The chain combines TRBV7-3 with TRBJ2-1; a weak D match, TRBD1 (6 bases). Germline V gene data show CDR1 as SGHTA and CDR2 as FQGTGA. V lost 5 bases and J 1 base, leaving 15 bases between the germline ends. This CDR3 has 16 residues. CDR3 DNA: TGTGCCAGCAGCGAAACCGGGACATCGTCCTACAATGAGCAGTTCTTC. It is translated as CASSETGTSSYNEQFF.

The V call is TRBV7-2, the J call TRBJ1-4, with D tentatively TRBD1 (6 bases). V was pared by 5 bases and J by 8 bases, with 12 bases between. There are 13 residues in the CDR3. Per the germline V gene, CDR1 is SGHTA and CDR2 is FQGNSA. The CDR3 sequence: CASSVTGLEKLFF. CDR3 bases: TGTGCCAGCAGCGTCACAGGGTTGGAAAAACTGTTTTTT.

V and J are TRBV12-3 or TRBV12-4 and TRBJ2-4; D gene ambiguous. The CDR3 has 11 amino acids. V was clipped by 4 bases and J by 9 bases, with 7 bases between them. The DNA of the CDR3 is TGTGCCAGCAGTTCCCCCGGCATTCAGTACTTC. Encoded protein: CASSSPGIQYF.

This chain uses TRBV28 with TRBJ2-7; 9 nucleotides align to TRBD2. Trimming at V came to 6 bases and at J to 6 bases, leaving 12 bases not matched to a gene. Per germline, CDR1 MDHEN and CDR2 SYDVKM. CDR3 length: 15 residues. The CDR3 region is CASRDSGGPGLEQYF. CDR3 nucleotides: TGTGCCAGCAGGGATAGCGGGGGTCCGGGGCTCGAGCAGTACTTC.

The genes are TRBV6-6 and TRBJ2-1, with 8 bases lining up with TRBD1. The ends lost 2 bases at V and 7 bases at J; junction bases unmatched: 10. This CDR3 has 16 residues. The germline gives CDR1 MNHNY, CDR2 SVGAGI (reference sequence). The CDR3 nucleotides are TGTGCCAGCAGTTACGATGGACAGGGCACTCGAAATGAGCAGTTCTTC. Protein sequence: CASSYDGQGTRNEQFF.

For this clonotype: With a much larger clone just one base away, this may be a read error. The chain carries TRBV10-3 and TRBJ2-7, with D maybe TRBD2 (6 bases). The CDR3 contains 13 residues. V was clipped by 6 bases and J by 0 bases, with 9 bases between them. Germline V gene data show CDR1 as ENHRY and CDR2 as SYGVKD. The CDR3 DNA reads as TGTGCCATCAGGACGGGGGACTCCTACGAGCAGTACTTC. This gives the protein CAIRTGDSYEQYF.

This clonotype was observed a handful of times. The chain couples TRBV6-2 or TRBV6-3 to TRBJ2-2; D not certain. V was clipped by 10 bases and J by 6 bases, with 9 bases between them. CDR1 MNHEY and CDR2 SVGEGT come from the germline V gene. This CDR3 comprises 11 residues. As DNA, the CDR3 is TGTGCCACCGACGCATCCGGGGAGCTGTTTTTT. Its translation: CATDASGELFF.

The rearrangement links TRBV12-3 or TRBV12-4 to TRBJ1-1; D gene unclear. The CDR3 is made up of 14 amino acids. The V end was cut by 3 bases, the J end by 7 bases, with 15 bases between. CDR3 amino acids: CASSFLGVTIEAFF. In DNA, the CDR3 is TGTGCCAGCAGTTTCCTGGGTGTAACAATTGAAGCTTTCTTT.

This clonotype was detected only a few times. CDR3 amino acids: CASSSIRGRTGELFF. The CDR3 DNA follows: TGTGCCAGCAGCTCGATCAGGGGGCGGACCGGGGAGCTGTTTTTT. The V call is TRBV11-2, the J call TRBJ2-2, with TRBD1 identical over 8 bases. Germline V lookup: CDR1 SGHAT, CDR2 FQNNGV. The CDR3 covers 15 residues. After removal of 4 bases from V and 5 bases from J, the junction contained 6 bases not matched to a gene.

The sample holds many counts of this clonotype. The rearrangement uses TRBV20-1 and TRBJ2-7, with D perhaps matching TRBD1 (5 bases). CDR1 DFQATT and CDR2 SNEGSKA come from the germline V gene (reference sequence). V was cut by 1 base and J by 2 bases, with 9 bases left in between. The CDR3 is made up of 13 amino acids. CDR3 sequence reads: CSARVPGTYEQYV. As DNA, the CDR3 is TGCAGTGCTAGAGTCCCAGGGACCTACGAGCAGTACGTC.

The genes are TRBV6-2 or TRBV6-3 and TRBJ2-6; no clear D gene. V dropped 8 bases and J dropped 2 bases, with 13 bases sitting between them. The CDR3 consists of 15 residues. Germline V gene data show CDR1 as MNHEY and CDR2 as SVGEGT. In nucleotides, the CDR3 is TGTGCCAGCGGCCGCGCGTGGGCTGGGGCCAACGTCCTGACTTTC. Protein product: CASGRAWAGANVLTF.

This clonotype was found many times. The chain employs TRBV25-1 and TRBJ2-5; 9 bases map to TRBD1. Germline-derived CDR1 and CDR2 are MGHDK and SYGVNS. The CDR3 runs to 15 residues. Trimming cost V 5 bases and J 5 bases; bases outside gene matches: 9. CDR3 coding DNA: TGTGCCAGCAGTCCCCCCCGACAGGGGGGCGAGACCCAGTACTTC. This gives the protein CASSPPRQGGETQYF.

V gene TRBV10-1 combines with J gene TRBJ2-5; D unresolved. Germline CDR1 and CDR2: WNHNN and SYGVQD (reference sequence). The CDR3 length is 15 residues. Trimming removed 6 bases at V and 5 bases at J, with 19 bases between. The CDR3 loop reads CASRLQEALEETQYF. CDR3 DNA: TGCGCCAGCAGATTACAAGAAGCCCTGGAGGAGACCCAGTACTTC.

This clonotype occurred a few times. The chain combines TRBV5-6 with TRBJ2-2, with unresolved D. Trimming shortened V by 0 bases and J by 1 base, and 10 bases separated the two germline ends. Germline V gene sequence: CDR1 SGHDT, CDR2 YYEEEE. The CDR3 has 16 amino acids. The CDR3 DNA reads as TGTGCCAGCAGCTTGGGGTCGGACGGGAACACCGGGGAGCTGTTTTTT. The encoded protein is CASSLGSDGNTGELFF.